The rows below give T cell receptor beta chains drawn from one sample of a study of spatial heterogeneity in lung cancer. TCRdb itself ran the 5' RACE reads through MiXCR, one entry per CDR3 protein. The repertoire holds roughly 71,000 distinct CDR3 sequences, with over 7% as singletons. The specimen comprised PBMCs, sampled at follow-up. Receptors originate from a female donor with early-stage non-small cell lung cancer. CDR3s include the opening cysteine and the closing phenylalanine or tryptophan. The D gene is left open where the match is weak. A row's size may be missing; if present it is once, few, many or a size class.

>TRBV4-2|many|TRBD2|TRBJ2-7
TGTGCCAGCAGCCAAGGACTAGCAACCTACGAGCAGTACTTC
CASSQGLATYEQYF
>TRBV11-3|-|-|TRBJ2-1
TGTGCCAGCAGCGGGGCTAACAATGAGCAGTTCTTC
CASSGANNEQFF
>TRBV28|many|-|TRBJ2-7
TGTGCCAGCAGCCCCCCTCAGTGGGCCGAGCAGTACTTC
CASSPPQWAEQYF
>TRBV9|many|-|TRBJ1-1
TGTGCCAGCAGCGGCGAGCCGAACACTGAAGCTTTCTTT
CASSGEPNTEAFF
>TRBV25-1|many|-|TRBJ2-5
TGTGCCAGCAGTTCCCATCCGGGAGACCAAGAGACCCAGTACTTC
CASSSHPGDQETQYF
>TRBV15|many|-|TRBJ2-5
TGTGCCACCAGCAGAGACACGTGGACCCAGTACTTC
CATSRDTWTQYF
>TRBV4-1|many|-|TRBJ2-7
TGCGCCAGCAGCCAAGACAGTAGCAACTTCGACGAGCAGTACTTC
CASSQDSSNFDEQYF
>TRBV5-1|-|-|TRBJ2-1
TGCGCCAGCAGCTCAGACTATGCCGACAATGAGCAGTTCTTC
CASSSDYADNEQFF
>TRBV28|many|-|TRBJ2-7
TGTGCCAGCAGCTCACAGCAGAGCTCCTACGAGCAGTACTTC
CASSSQQSSYEQYF
>TRBV12-5|many|TRBD2|TRBJ2-1
TGTGCTAGTGGTTTGGGCCCTGGACTAGCGGCAAGCAATGAGCAGTTCTTC
CASGLGPGLAASNEQFF
>TRBV10-3|many|TRBD1|TRBJ2-3
TGTGCCATCAGTGCCCGGACAGGGGCTAGCACAGATACGCAGTATTTT
CAISARTGASTDTQYF
>TRBV12-2|many|-|TRBJ2-1
TGTGCAAGTCGCTTAGTCAGACTAACTTACAATGAGCAGTTCTTC
CASRLVRLTYNEQFF
>TRBV6-5|few|TRBD1|TRBJ1-4
TGTGCCAGCAGTTACAGAGACAGGGGGGGCGAAAAACTGTTTTTT
CASSYRDRGGEKLFF
>TRBV5-1|many|-|TRBJ2-5
TGCGCCAGCAGCTTGGGGGCAGAGGAGACCCAGTACTTC
CASSLGAEETQYF
>TRBV3-1|few|TRBD2|TRBJ2-1
TGTGCCAGCAGCACTCGGACTAGAGGGTATGAGTTCTTC
CASSTRTRGYEFF
>TRBV15|many|TRBD1|TRBJ2-5
TGTGCCACCAGCACCCGGACAGGGCTCGGGGAGACCCAGTACTTC
CATSTRTGLGETQYF
>TRBV5-4|once|-|TRBJ1-1
TGTGCCAGCAGCTTGGCCGGGAGGGACACTGAAGCTTTCTTT
CASSLAGRDTEAFF
>TRBV7-9|-|-|TRBJ2-1
TGTGCCAGCACCCTGTCTGGGCGGGGAAACAATGAGCAGTTCTTC
CASTLSGRGNNEQFF
>TRBV4-2|many|-|TRBJ1-1
TGTGCCAGCAGCCAGGAGATCGCCAGGGTCTTCGGGTGGAACACTGAAGCTTTCTTT
CASSQEIARVFGWNTEAFF
>TRBV29-1|many|-|TRBJ2-7
TGCAGCGTCGTACCGGGACTGGGGGACTACGAGCAGTACTTC
CSVVPGLGDYEQYF
>TRBV9|-|TRBD1|TRBJ2-5
TGTGCCAGCAGCCTCAGGGGGCTAGTGGGAGAGACCCAGTACTTC
CASSLRGLVGETQYF
>TRBV11-1|few|TRBD2|TRBJ2-4
TGTGCCAGCAGCTCAAATCTAGCGGGAGTTAGAATCAACATTCAGTACTTC
CASSSNLAGVRINIQYF
>TRBV10-3|few|-|TRBJ2-1
TGTGCCATCAGTGAGGTTGCCAATGAGCAGTTCTTC
CAISEVANEQFF
>TRBV24-1|many|-|TRBJ2-2
TGTGCCACCGAGCTGAGTAACACCGGGGAGCTGTTTTTT
CATELSNTGELFF
>TRBV6-1|many|-|TRBJ1-5
TGTGCCAGCAGTGAAAATGTAGGGGACGGAAAGCAGCCCCAGCATTTT
CASSENVGDGKQPQHF